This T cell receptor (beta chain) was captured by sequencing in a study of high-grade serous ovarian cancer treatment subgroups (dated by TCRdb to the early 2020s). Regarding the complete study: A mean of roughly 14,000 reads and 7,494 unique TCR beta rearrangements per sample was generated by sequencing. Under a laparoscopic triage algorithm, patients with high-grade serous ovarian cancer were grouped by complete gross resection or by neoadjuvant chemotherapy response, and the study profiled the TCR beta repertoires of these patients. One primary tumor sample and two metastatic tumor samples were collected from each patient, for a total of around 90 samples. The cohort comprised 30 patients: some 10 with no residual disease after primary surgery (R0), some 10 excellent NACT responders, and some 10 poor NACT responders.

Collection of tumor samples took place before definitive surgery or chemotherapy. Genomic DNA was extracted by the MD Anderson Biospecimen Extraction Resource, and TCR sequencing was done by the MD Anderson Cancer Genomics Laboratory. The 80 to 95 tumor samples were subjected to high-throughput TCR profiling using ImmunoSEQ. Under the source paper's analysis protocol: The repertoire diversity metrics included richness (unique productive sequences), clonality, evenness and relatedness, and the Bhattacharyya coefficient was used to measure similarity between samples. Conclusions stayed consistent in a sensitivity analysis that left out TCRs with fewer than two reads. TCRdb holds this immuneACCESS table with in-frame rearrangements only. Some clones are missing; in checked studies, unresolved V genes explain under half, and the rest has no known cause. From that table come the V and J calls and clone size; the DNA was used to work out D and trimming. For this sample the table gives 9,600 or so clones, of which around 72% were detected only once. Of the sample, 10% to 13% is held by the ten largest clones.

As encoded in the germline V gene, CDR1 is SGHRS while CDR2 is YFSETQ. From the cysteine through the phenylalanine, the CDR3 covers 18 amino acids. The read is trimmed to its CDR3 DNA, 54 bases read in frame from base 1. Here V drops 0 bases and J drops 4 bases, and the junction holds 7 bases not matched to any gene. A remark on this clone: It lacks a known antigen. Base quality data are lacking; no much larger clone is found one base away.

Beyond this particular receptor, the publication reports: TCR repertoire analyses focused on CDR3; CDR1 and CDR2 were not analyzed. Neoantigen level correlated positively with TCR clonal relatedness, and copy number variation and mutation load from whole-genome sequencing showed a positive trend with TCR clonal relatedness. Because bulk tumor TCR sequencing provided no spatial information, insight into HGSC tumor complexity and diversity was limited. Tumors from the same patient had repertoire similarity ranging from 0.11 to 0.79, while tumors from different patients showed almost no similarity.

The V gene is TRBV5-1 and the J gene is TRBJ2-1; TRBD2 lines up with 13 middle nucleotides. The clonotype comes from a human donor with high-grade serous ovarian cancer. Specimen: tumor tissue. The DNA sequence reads TGCGCCAGCAGCTTGGGATGGACTAGCGGGAGTGAATACAATGAGCAGTTCTTC. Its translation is CASSLGWTSGSEYNEQFF. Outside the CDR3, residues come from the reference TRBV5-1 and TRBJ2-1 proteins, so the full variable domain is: KAGVTQTPRYLIKTRGQQVTLSCSPISGHRSVSWYQQTPGQGLQFLFEYFSETQRNKGNFPGRFSGRQFSNSRSEMNVSTLELGDSALYLCASSLGWTSGSEYNEQFFGPGTRLTVL.